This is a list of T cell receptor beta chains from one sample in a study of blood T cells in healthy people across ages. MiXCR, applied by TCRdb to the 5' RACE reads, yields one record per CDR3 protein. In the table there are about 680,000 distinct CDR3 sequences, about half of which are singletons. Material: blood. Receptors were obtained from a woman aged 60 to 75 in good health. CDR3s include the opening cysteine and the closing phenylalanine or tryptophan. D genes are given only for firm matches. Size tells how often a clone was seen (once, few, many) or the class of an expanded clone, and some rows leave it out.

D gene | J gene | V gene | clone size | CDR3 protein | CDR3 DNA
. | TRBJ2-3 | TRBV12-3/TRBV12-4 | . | CASSLAADTQYF | TGTGCCAGCAGTTTGGCAGCAGATACGCAGTATTTT
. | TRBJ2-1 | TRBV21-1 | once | CASSKGDEQFF | TGTGCCAGCAGCAAAGGAGATGAGCAGTTCTTC
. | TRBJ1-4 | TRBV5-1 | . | CASSLGTTIEKLFF | TGCGCCAGCAGCCTCGGGACAACTATTGAAAAACTGTTTTTT
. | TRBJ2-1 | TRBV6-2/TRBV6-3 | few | CASSRMGPNEQFF | TGTGCCAGCAGCAGGATGGGGCCGAATGAGCAGTTCTTC
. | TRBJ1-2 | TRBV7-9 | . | CASSGKLNYGYTF | TGTGCCAGCTCAGGGAAGTTGAACTATGGCTACACCTTC
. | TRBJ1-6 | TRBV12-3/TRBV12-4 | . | CASSFGGQKGSPLHF | TGTGCCAGCAGTTTTGGCGGACAGAAGGGTTCACCCCTCCACTTT
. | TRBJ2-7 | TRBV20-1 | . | CSARELFSSPYEQYF | TGCAGTGCTAGAGAACTTTTTTCATCTCCCTACGAGCAGTACTTC
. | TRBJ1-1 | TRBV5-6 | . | CASTNTGPHPEAFF | TGTGCCAGCACCAATACAGGGCCCCACCCCGAAGCTTTCTTT
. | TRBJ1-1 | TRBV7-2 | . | CASSFRQTNTEAFF | TGTGCCAGCAGCTTCAGGCAGACCAACACTGAAGCTTTCTTT
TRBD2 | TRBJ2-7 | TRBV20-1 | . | CSAPWTSGRSEQYF | TGCAGTGCCCCCTGGACTAGCGGGAGGTCCGAGCAGTACTTC
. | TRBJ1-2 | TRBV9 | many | CASSKGGGGYTF | TGTGCCAGCTCCAAAGGGGGAGGTGGCTACACCTTC
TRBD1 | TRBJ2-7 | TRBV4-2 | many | CASSQDLTTGVSEQYF | TGTGCCAGCAGCCAAGATTTAACGACAGGGGTCTCCGAGCAGTACTTC
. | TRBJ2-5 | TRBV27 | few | CASSLRARGYQETQYF | TGTGCCAGCAGTTTGAGGGCCAGGGGATACCAAGAGACCCAGTACTTC
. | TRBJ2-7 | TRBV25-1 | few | CASSEASIRGEQYF | TGTGCCAGCAGTGAAGCGTCGATTCGAGGCGAGCAGTACTTC
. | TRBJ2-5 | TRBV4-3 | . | CASSQGVTTETQYF | TGCGCCAGCAGCCAAGGCGTGACTACGGAGACCCAGTACTTC
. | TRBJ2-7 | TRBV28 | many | CASSFWDLAYEQYF | TGTGCCAGCAGTTTTTGGGATTTAGCCTACGAGCAGTACTTC
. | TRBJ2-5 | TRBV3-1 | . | CASRSQSLGEQYF | TGTGCCAGCAGAAGCCAATCCCTCGGGGAGCAGTACTTC